Listed below are T cell receptor beta chains from one sample, sequenced in a study of OX40 agonist ivuxolimab in advanced cancers. Generated by immunoSEQ multiplex PCR, the TCRdb table keeps only in-frame clones and is missing some. The sample contains fewer than 80,000 clones, 85% to 90% of which appear only once. The sample was CD4+ or CD8+ T cells sorted from blood, taken in a trial of the OX40 agonist ivuxolimab. Receptor source: an adult with an advanced solid tumor such as melanoma, head and neck, liver or kidney cancer. The CDR3 runs from the conserved cysteine through the conserved F or W. The D gene is left open where the match is weak. Clone size is shown for a subset of rows, as once, few, many or a class of expanded clone.

abundance: few
j_gene: TRBJ1-5
d_gene: TRBD1
v_gene: TRBV6-1
CDR3aa: CATRQGRQPQHF
CDR3nt: TGTGCCACCCGACAGGGTCGACAGCCCCAGCATTTT

abundance: NA
j_gene: TRBJ2-1
d_gene: NA
v_gene: TRBV7-8
CDR3aa: CASSSLADLTRVNEQFF
CDR3nt: TGTGCCAGCAGCTCCCTCGCCGACCTTACTAGAGTCAATGAGCAGTTCTTC

abundance: NA
j_gene: TRBJ2-7
d_gene: NA
v_gene: TRBV30
CDR3aa: CAWSGPGSYEQYF
CDR3nt: TGTGCCTGGAGTGGCCCCGGCTCCTACGAGCAGTACTTC

abundance: once
j_gene: TRBJ2-7
d_gene: NA
v_gene: TRBV27
CDR3aa: CASSFGGSSYEQYF
CDR3nt: TGTGCCAGCAGCTTCGGAGGGAGCTCCTACGAGCAGTACTTC

abundance: NA
j_gene: TRBJ1-4
d_gene: TRBD1
v_gene: TRBV7-2
CDR3aa: CASSGRDREEKLFF
CDR3nt: TGTGCCAGCAGCGGACGGGACAGGGAGGAAAAACTGTTTTTT

abundance: NA
j_gene: TRBJ1-2
d_gene: TRBD1
v_gene: TRBV6-1
CDR3aa: CASSAQRGQGEGYTF
CDR3nt: TGTGCCAGCAGTGCCCAACGGGGACAGGGGGAAGGCTACACCTTC

abundance: NA
j_gene: TRBJ2-7
d_gene: NA
v_gene: TRBV10-1
CDR3aa: CASSEAQGGKYEQYF
CDR3nt: TGCGCCAGCAGTGAGGCACAGGGGGGGAAGTACGAGCAGTACTTC

abundance: once
j_gene: TRBJ2-7
d_gene: TRBD1
v_gene: TRBV19
CDR3aa: CASSHGTGVVYEQYF
CDR3nt: TGTGCCAGTAGCCATGGGACAGGGGTGGTCTACGAGCAGTACTTC

abundance: NA
j_gene: TRBJ2-5
d_gene: NA
v_gene: TRBV4-1
CDR3aa: CASSQSPGEEETQYF
CDR3nt: TGCGCCAGCAGCCAATCGCCGGGAGAGGAGGAGACCCAGTACTTC

abundance: once
j_gene: TRBJ2-5
d_gene: TRBD2
v_gene: TRBV6-5
CDR3aa: CASSYGVAGAQETQYF
CDR3nt: TGTGCCAGCAGTTACGGGGTAGCGGGGGCACAAGAGACCCAGTACTTC

abundance: once
j_gene: TRBJ2-7
d_gene: TRBD2
v_gene: TRBV30
CDR3aa: CAWSVTSENYEQYF
CDR3nt: TGTGCCTGGAGTGTAACTAGCGAGAACTACGAGCAGTACTTC

abundance: NA
j_gene: TRBJ2-2
d_gene: NA
v_gene: TRBV7-3
CDR3aa: CASSQRGVGELFF
CDR3nt: TGTGCCAGCAGCCAAAGAGGGGTCGGGGAGCTGTTTTTT

abundance: NA
j_gene: TRBJ1-1
d_gene: TRBD1
v_gene: TRBV7-9
CDR3aa: CASSLDGRGAFF
CDR3nt: TGTGCCAGCAGCTTAGACGGCAGGGGGGCTTTCTTT

abundance: NA
j_gene: TRBJ2-2
d_gene: NA
v_gene: TRBV7-8
CDR3aa: CASSLAPHGNLNGELFF
CDR3nt: TGTGCCAGCAGCTTAGCGCCCCACGGGAACCTAAACGGGGAGCTGTTTTTT

abundance: NA
j_gene: TRBJ2-7
d_gene: NA
v_gene: TRBV9
CDR3aa: CASSVEAGNSYEQYF
CDR3nt: TGTGCCAGCAGCGTAGAGGCGGGGAACTCCTACGAGCAGTACTTC

abundance: NA
j_gene: TRBJ1-3
d_gene: NA
v_gene: TRBV6-1
CDR3aa: CATLRNTIYF
CDR3nt: TGTGCCACCCTCCGAAACACCATATATTTT

abundance: NA
j_gene: TRBJ2-7
d_gene: NA
v_gene: TRBV6-5
CDR3aa: CASRRLDYEQYF
CDR3nt: TGTGCCAGCAGGCGGTTGGACTACGAGCAGTACTTC

abundance: NA
j_gene: TRBJ2-2
d_gene: TRBD1
v_gene: TRBV7-9
CDR3aa: CASSSVPGQGPKGELFF
CDR3nt: TGTGCCAGCAGCTCAGTACCGGGACAGGGCCCGAAAGGGGAGCTGTTTTTT

abundance: NA
j_gene: TRBJ2-7
d_gene: NA
v_gene: TRBV5-1
CDR3aa: CASSHEFDGEQYF
CDR3nt: TGCGCCAGCAGCCACGAGTTCGACGGCGAGCAGTACTTC

abundance: NA
j_gene: TRBJ2-7
d_gene: NA
v_gene: TRBV10-1
CDR3aa: CASSPGNSYEQYF
CDR3nt: TGCGCCAGCAGCCCCGGGAACTCCTACGAGCAGTACTTC

abundance: medium-sized
j_gene: TRBJ2-7
d_gene: NA
v_gene: TRBV5-1
CDR3aa: CASSYGPDYEQYF
CDR3nt: TGCGCCAGCAGCTACGGGCCCGACTACGAGCAGTACTTC

abundance: NA
j_gene: TRBJ2-1
d_gene: NA
v_gene: TRBV27
CDR3aa: CASSFGLARGEQFF
CDR3nt: TGTGCCAGCAGTTTTGGGCTAGCCCGCGGTGAGCAGTTCTTC

abundance: NA
j_gene: TRBJ2-7
d_gene: NA
v_gene: TRBV5-1
CDR3aa: CASSLVGSGSSYEQYF
CDR3nt: TGCGCCAGCAGCTTGGTGGGTAGCGGCAGCTCCTACGAGCAGTACTTC

abundance: NA
j_gene: TRBJ1-1
d_gene: TRBD1
v_gene: TRBV30
CDR3aa: CAWSNGQGAFF
CDR3nt: TGTGCCTGGAGTAACGGACAGGGGGCTTTCTTT

abundance: NA
j_gene: TRBJ2-7
d_gene: TRBD2
v_gene: TRBV10-1
CDR3aa: CASSESPSGSYEQYF
CDR3nt: TGCGCCAGCAGTGAGTCGCCTAGCGGGAGCTACGAGCAGTACTTC

abundance: NA
j_gene: TRBJ2-3
d_gene: NA
v_gene: TRBV29-1
CDR3aa: CSVEEMGGTQYF
CDR3nt: TGCAGCGTTGAAGAGATGGGTGGTACGCAGTATTTT

abundance: NA
j_gene: TRBJ2-7
d_gene: NA
v_gene: TRBV5-8
CDR3aa: CASSFGQGGDEQYF
CDR3nt: TGTGCCAGCAGCTTTGGGCAGGGTGGCGACGAGCAGTACTTC

abundance: NA
j_gene: TRBJ2-7
d_gene: NA
v_gene: TRBV7-3
CDR3aa: CASSPSGTGSYEQYF
CDR3nt: TGTGCCAGCAGCCCCTCCGGGACGGGTTCCTACGAGCAGTACTTC

abundance: NA
j_gene: TRBJ2-2
d_gene: NA
v_gene: TRBV30
CDR3aa: CAWVGENTGELFF
CDR3nt: TGTGCCTGGGTAGGGGAGAACACCGGGGAGCTGTTTTTT

abundance: NA
j_gene: TRBJ2-5
d_gene: TRBD2
v_gene: TRBV29-1
CDR3aa: CSVVTGGEIRETQYF
CDR3nt: TGCAGCGTTGTCACGGGAGGGGAGATACGGGAGACCCAGTACTTC

abundance: NA
j_gene: TRBJ1-1
d_gene: NA
v_gene: TRBV27
CDR3aa: CASSFLSPPGTIAFF
CDR3nt: TGTGCCAGCAGTTTCCTCTCCCCCCCCGGGACGATAGCTTTCTTT

abundance: NA
j_gene: TRBJ1-6
d_gene: TRBD1
v_gene: TRBV27
CDR3aa: CASKRTGTSPLHF
CDR3nt: TGTGCCAGCAAAAGGACAGGTACCTCACCCCTCCACTTT

abundance: NA
j_gene: TRBJ2-2
d_gene: NA
v_gene: TRBV4-1
CDR3aa: CASSQAAGHIITGELFF
CDR3nt: TGCGCCAGCAGCCAAGCTGCGGGACACATAATCACCGGGGAGCTGTTTTTT

abundance: NA
j_gene: TRBJ1-1
d_gene: NA
v_gene: TRBV14
CDR3aa: CASSPTVLYSPEAFF
CDR3nt: TGTGCCAGCAGCCCTACGGTTCTGTACAGTCCTGAAGCTTTCTTT

abundance: NA
j_gene: TRBJ2-7
d_gene: NA
v_gene: TRBV5-1
CDR3aa: CASSYAGQLSYEQYF
CDR3nt: TGCGCCAGCAGCTACGCGGGACAGCTTTCCTACGAGCAGTACTTC

abundance: NA
j_gene: TRBJ2-1
d_gene: TRBD2
v_gene: TRBV30
CDR3aa: CAWSVRLAGGSSYNEQFF
CDR3nt: TGTGCCTGGAGTGTAAGACTAGCGGGGGGGAGCTCCTACAATGAGCAGTTCTTC

abundance: NA
j_gene: TRBJ2-1
d_gene: TRBD2
v_gene: TRBV19
CDR3aa: CASRTSGYNEQFF
CDR3nt: TGTGCCAGTAGGACTAGCGGATACAATGAGCAGTTCTTC

abundance: NA
j_gene: TRBJ1-4
d_gene: NA
v_gene: TRBV28
CDR3aa: CASSQRGVTNEKLFF
CDR3nt: TGTGCCAGCAGCCAGCGAGGGGTAACTAATGAAAAACTGTTTTTT

abundance: NA
j_gene: TRBJ1-3
d_gene: TRBD1
v_gene: TRBV9
CDR3aa: CASSRATGENTIYF
CDR3nt: TGTGCCAGCAGCCGAGCGACAGGGGAAAACACCATATATTTT

abundance: NA
j_gene: TRBJ2-3
d_gene: TRBD1
v_gene: TRBV7-3
CDR3aa: CASSWTGKYSTDTQYF
CDR3nt: TGTGCCAGCAGCTGGACAGGGAAATATAGCACAGATACGCAGTATTTT

abundance: few
j_gene: TRBJ2-7
d_gene: NA
v_gene: TRBV6-1
CDR3aa: CASSDSSYEQYF
CDR3nt: TGTGCCAGCAGCGACAGCTCCTACGAGCAGTACTTC

abundance: NA
j_gene: TRBJ2-1
d_gene: NA
v_gene: TRBV7-9
CDR3aa: CASSLETGSYNEQFF
CDR3nt: TGTGCCAGCAGCTTAGAGACAGGCTCCTACAATGAGCAGTTCTTC

abundance: once
j_gene: TRBJ2-3
d_gene: NA
v_gene: TRBV13
CDR3aa: CASRARAARLTDTQYF
CDR3nt: TGTGCCAGCAGGGCCCGGGCAGCGAGACTCACAGATACGCAGTATTTT

abundance: NA
j_gene: TRBJ2-3
d_gene: NA
v_gene: TRBV15
CDR3aa: CATSRDSRTDTQYF
CDR3nt: TGTGCCACCAGCAGAGATAGTAGGACAGATACGCAGTATTTT

abundance: once
j_gene: TRBJ2-7
d_gene: TRBD2
v_gene: TRBV5-6
CDR3aa: CASSRMTSGPYEQYF
CDR3nt: TGTGCCAGCAGCCGAATGACTAGCGGCCCCTACGAGCAGTACTTC

abundance: NA
j_gene: TRBJ2-3
d_gene: TRBD2
v_gene: TRBV7-3
CDR3aa: CASSLTPGLAGRSTDTQYF
CDR3nt: TGTGCCAGCAGCTTAACCCCGGGACTAGCGGGCCGGAGCACAGATACGCAGTATTTT

abundance: NA
j_gene: TRBJ1-5
d_gene: NA
v_gene: TRBV15
CDR3aa: CATSEWGMVKPQHF
CDR3nt: TGTGCCACCAGCGAGTGGGGTATGGTGAAGCCCCAGCATTTT

abundance: NA
j_gene: TRBJ1-2
d_gene: TRBD1
v_gene: TRBV13
CDR3aa: CASTIDRGAYGYTF
CDR3nt: TGTGCCAGCACCATTGACAGGGGGGCTTATGGCTACACCTTC

abundance: NA
j_gene: TRBJ2-6
d_gene: NA
v_gene: TRBV10-3
CDR3aa: CAILDGAGANVLTF
CDR3nt: TGTGCCATACTTGACGGGGCTGGGGCCAACGTCCTGACTTTC